This is a list of T cell receptor beta chains from one sample in a study of blood T cells in healthy people across ages. TCRdb reanalysed the 5' RACE reads using MiXCR and keeps one entry per CDR3 protein. The table includes around 700,000 distinct CDR3 sequences, around 25% detected once. This same sample was also taken into another study, of T cells of mothers and their children.

Sequenced material: blood. The source is a boy between 10 and 17 years old in good health. CDR3s include the opening cysteine and the closing phenylalanine or tryptophan.

cdr3_aa | j_call | v_call
CATSDLQGFEQFF | TRBJ2-1 | TRBV24-1
CSVERDRGNGYTF | TRBJ1-2 | TRBV29-1
CAISESGSGETQYF | TRBJ2-5 | TRBV10-3
CASSPLTSGDYNEQFF | TRBJ2-1 | TRBV4-1
CASSYGVGEQYF | TRBJ2-7 | TRBV28
CASSLDPLNQPQHF | TRBJ1-5 | TRBV27
CASSPRFGQGLNEKLFF | TRBJ1-4 | TRBV18
CASSQIRRFSKSDSYNSPLHF | TRBJ1-6 | TRBV3-1
CASSAQYF | TRBJ2-5 | TRBV25-1
CASSDRDPYNEQFF | TRBJ2-1 | TRBV7-9
CSVGQGFYEQYF | TRBJ2-7 | TRBV29-1
CSGTGGSETQYF | TRBJ2-5 | TRBV29-1
CATSSGGKMRNEQFF | TRBJ2-1 | TRBV15
CASSHLYEQYF | TRBJ2-7 | TRBV4-1
CASSQDLLAPTTDTQYF | TRBJ2-3 | TRBV3-1
CASSLGLPEQFF | - | TRBV5-5
CASSELAGAETQYF | TRBJ2-5 | TRBV2
CSDNEQFF | TRBJ2-1 | TRBV29-1
CASSLSQKFF | TRBJ2-1 | TRBV28
CASKTAGSPLHF | TRBJ1-6 | TRBV2
CASSLALREIINEQFF | TRBJ2-1 | TRBV5-6
CASRTRTGNTDTQYF | TRBJ2-3 | TRBV13
CASGTGQGREAFF | TRBJ1-1 | TRBV12-5
CSAVESTDTQYF | TRBJ2-3 | TRBV20-1
CASSKRQGPNRSYNEQFF | TRBJ2-1 | TRBV7-9
CASLARPKDF | TRBJ2-3 | TRBV2
CASSDTGAVAYGYTF | TRBJ1-2 | TRBV6-1
CASSKAGGGETKNIQYF | TRBJ2-4 | TRBV21-1
CATSDPGLAGDDTQYF | TRBJ2-3 | TRBV24-1
CASSGGDHEQYF | TRBJ2-7 | TRBV12-3/TRBV12-4
CATSDPRYSNQPQHF | TRBJ1-5 | TRBV24-1
CASSLGTDAFYETQYF | TRBJ2-5 | TRBV5-6
CASSLPLEAYNEQFF | TRBJ2-1 | TRBV5-6
CASSQVFEKREDVKQYF | TRBJ2-7 | TRBV4-2
CSAPGGRNQPQHF | TRBJ1-5 | TRBV29-1
CASSPGPIKYNEQFF | TRBJ2-1 | TRBV4-2
CASSPPDGTSGNGASTDTQYF | TRBJ2-3 | TRBV4-1
CASSLIGTSGGNTGELFF | TRBJ2-2 | TRBV7-3
CASNHDTGGEQFF | - | TRBV7-2
CASRFGVRGGVADTQHF | - | TRBV6-1
CASSSQGGTNTGELFF | TRBJ2-2 | TRBV5-1
CASSESSTGVFYNEQFF | TRBJ2-1 | TRBV27
CSALTSGGDYNEQFF | - | TRBV20-1
CATRRADEQFF | TRBJ2-1 | TRBV12-3/TRBV12-4
CASSSVNQETQYF | TRBJ2-5 | TRBV7-2